A selection of T cell receptor beta chains follows, all from one sample in a study of identical twins. TCRdb re-called the 5' RACE reads with MiXCR, one entry per CDR3 protein. The profile shows roughly 480,000 distinct CDR3 sequences, less than 25% of them singletons. The sample was also linked to a second study, of T cells expressing NK-cell markers.

Sequenced material: CD4+ T cells sorted from blood. These receptors all come from a woman under 30 in good health. The CDR3 runs from the conserved cysteine through the conserved F or W. D genes are given only for firm matches. Clone size is given for some rows only: seen once, a few or many times, or a class if the clone is expanded.

clone_size: many; d_call: NA; v_call: TRBV19; j_call: TRBJ2-1; cdr3_aa: CASSTRVAYNEQFF; cdr3_nt: TGTGCCAGTAGTACCAGGGTGGCCTACAATGAGCAGTTCTTC
clone_size: few; d_call: NA; v_call: TRBV28; j_call: TRBJ2-7; cdr3_aa: CASSLIGSLREQYF; cdr3_nt: TGTGCCAGCAGCCTAATTGGTTCCCTCCGGGAGCAGTACTTC
clone_size: NA; d_call: NA; v_call: TRBV10-3; j_call: TRBJ1-4; cdr3_aa: CAISGDQGEKLFF; cdr3_nt: TGTGCCATCAGTGGGGACCAGGGAGAAAAACTGTTTTTT
clone_size: few; d_call: NA; v_call: TRBV5-1; j_call: TRBJ1-2; cdr3_aa: CASSPTRQAAANTF; cdr3_nt: TGCGCCAGCAGCCCCACCCGACAAGCCGCGGCTAACACCTTC
clone_size: NA; d_call: NA; v_call: TRBV20-1; j_call: TRBJ1-2; cdr3_aa: CSARTLVYGYTF; cdr3_nt: TGCAGTGCAAGGACACTGGTCTATGGCTACACCTTC
clone_size: NA; d_call: TRBD2; v_call: TRBV20-1; j_call: TRBJ2-1; cdr3_aa: CSAGGGGGYSYNEQFF; cdr3_nt: TGCAGTGCCGGCGGCGGCGGGGGGTACTCCTACAATGAGCAGTTCTTC
clone_size: NA; d_call: NA; v_call: TRBV2; j_call: TRBJ1-2; cdr3_aa: CASRAESYGYTF; cdr3_nt: TGTGCCAGCAGGGCGGAATCCTATGGCTACACCTTC
clone_size: NA; d_call: NA; v_call: TRBV10-3; j_call: TRBJ2-2; cdr3_aa: CAISLTGPGELFF; cdr3_nt: TGTGCCATCAGTCTGACAGGCCCCGGGGAGCTGTTTTTT
clone_size: NA; d_call: NA; v_call: TRBV29-1; j_call: TRBJ2-6; cdr3_aa: CSVGSPHSGANVLTF; cdr3_nt: TGCAGCGTTGGCTCCCCACACTCTGGGGCCAACGTCCTGACTTTC
clone_size: few; d_call: NA; v_call: TRBV10-3; j_call: TRBJ2-1; cdr3_aa: CAISQQGSYNEQFF; cdr3_nt: TGTGCCATCAGTCAACAGGGTTCGTACAATGAGCAGTTCTTC
clone_size: many; d_call: TRBD1; v_call: TRBV12-3/TRBV12-4; j_call: TRBJ2-3; cdr3_aa: CASRRTGADTQYF; cdr3_nt: TGTGCCAGCAGGCGCACAGGGGCAGATACGCAGTATTTT
clone_size: NA; d_call: NA; v_call: TRBV6-5; j_call: TRBJ2-4; cdr3_aa: CASSSLGINIQYF; cdr3_nt: TGTGCCAGCAGTTCCCTCGGGATAAACATTCAGTACTTC
clone_size: NA; d_call: NA; v_call: TRBV6-5; j_call: TRBJ1-5; cdr3_aa: CASSYGQDSKQPQHF; cdr3_nt: TGTGCCAGCAGTTACGGGCAGGATAGCAAACAGCCCCAGCATTTT
clone_size: NA; d_call: NA; v_call: TRBV5-1; j_call: TRBJ2-4; cdr3_aa: CASSLEQRNIQYF; cdr3_nt: TGCGCCAGCAGCTTGGAACAGCGAAACATTCAGTACTTC
clone_size: few; d_call: NA; v_call: TRBV15; j_call: TRBJ2-7; cdr3_aa: CATRARGQNYEQYF; cdr3_nt: TGTGCCACCAGGGCGAGGGGACAAAACTACGAGCAGTACTTC
clone_size: NA; d_call: NA; v_call: TRBV5-5; j_call: TRBJ2-7; cdr3_aa: CASSIQGLGSYEQYF; cdr3_nt: TGTGCCAGCAGCATACAGGGTTTAGGCTCCTACGAGCAGTACTTC
clone_size: few; d_call: TRBD1; v_call: TRBV6-1; j_call: TRBJ2-5; cdr3_aa: CASSPGQRGETQYF; cdr3_nt: TGTGCCAGCAGCCCGGGACAGAGGGGAGAGACCCAGTACTTC
clone_size: NA; d_call: NA; v_call: TRBV29-1; j_call: TRBJ1-2; cdr3_aa: CSVTQTNYGYTF; cdr3_nt: TGCAGCGTTACCCAGACTAACTATGGCTACACCTTC
clone_size: NA; d_call: TRBD2; v_call: TRBV27; j_call: TRBJ2-1; cdr3_aa: CASARGGLAGEQFF; cdr3_nt: TGTGCCAGCGCCCGGGGGGGACTAGCGGGAGAGCAGTTCTTC
clone_size: few; d_call: NA; v_call: TRBV5-4; j_call: TRBJ2-5; cdr3_aa: CASSSLSGETQYF; cdr3_nt: TGTGCCAGCAGCTCGCTCAGCGGGGAGACCCAGTACTTC
clone_size: NA; d_call: NA; v_call: TRBV20-1; j_call: TRBJ2-5; cdr3_aa: CSASPGKETQYF; cdr3_nt: TGCAGTGCTAGTCCCGGGAAAGAGACCCAGTACTTC
clone_size: few; d_call: NA; v_call: TRBV10-2; j_call: TRBJ1-5; cdr3_aa: CASSERQFNQPQHF; cdr3_nt: TGCGCCAGCAGTGAGAGACAGTTCAATCAGCCCCAGCATTTT
clone_size: few; d_call: NA; v_call: TRBV7-2; j_call: TRBJ2-3; cdr3_aa: CASSLGSAAAQYF; cdr3_nt: TGTGCCAGCAGCTTAGGGAGTGCCGCGGCGCAGTATTTT
clone_size: NA; d_call: TRBD1; v_call: TRBV12-3/TRBV12-4; j_call: TRBJ1-2; cdr3_aa: CASSSQGVANYGYTF; cdr3_nt: TGTGCCAGCAGTTCCCAGGGGGTAGCTAACTATGGCTACACCTTC
clone_size: NA; d_call: TRBD2; v_call: TRBV9; j_call: TRBJ2-1; cdr3_aa: CASSVGAGGPSPGFF; cdr3_nt: TGTGCCAGCAGCGTAGGGGCGGGAGGGCCGTCACCGGGGTTCTTC
clone_size: NA; d_call: TRBD1; v_call: TRBV3-1; j_call: TRBJ1-2; cdr3_aa: CASSHWDRGHSNYGYTF; cdr3_nt: TGTGCCAGCAGCCATTGGGACAGGGGGCACTCTAACTATGGCTACACCTTC
clone_size: few; d_call: TRBD2; v_call: TRBV6-5; j_call: TRBJ2-2; cdr3_aa: CASSYQSGGGTGELFF; cdr3_nt: TGTGCCAGCAGTTATCAAAGCGGGGGGGGGACCGGGGAGCTGTTTTTT
clone_size: few; d_call: TRBD2; v_call: TRBV20-1; j_call: TRBJ2-3; cdr3_aa: CSAREVPRGRPVDTQYF; cdr3_nt: TGCAGTGCTAGAGAAGTCCCGCGCGGGAGACCGGTGGATACGCAGTATTTT
clone_size: NA; d_call: TRBD2; v_call: TRBV11-2; j_call: TRBJ2-7; cdr3_aa: CASSRVGTSGSYEQYF; cdr3_nt: TGTGCCAGCAGTCGAGTAGGGACTAGCGGGAGTTACGAGCAGTACTTC